This is a list of T cell receptor beta chains from one sample in a study of blood T cell repertoires in COVID-19. Assay used: immunoSEQ multiplex PCR; TCRdb lists only in-frame clones, some missing. The sample holds 240,000 or so clones, under 85% seen once. Sequencing used peripheral blood. The receptors were gathered from a man in his thirties or forties who had recovered from COVID-19. Each CDR3 is given with its conserved first and last residue. Each record gives: CDR3 protein, V gene, J gene, clone size. The size entry is marked missing in some rows and otherwise reads once, few, many or a size class.

CASSFRYNEKLFF	TRBV5-8	TRBJ1-4	.
CASSLRTSGAQETQYF	TRBV4-1	TRBJ2-5	.
CAKLPYSGTGLSGELFF	TRBV11-2	TRBJ2-2	.
CASSQGSGQGQPQHF	TRBV3-1/TRBV3-2	TRBJ1-5	.
CASSAGQLNTEAFF	TRBV5-1	TRBJ1-1	once
CASSEALQGTGGYTF	TRBV2	TRBJ1-2	.
CASSELLWGQGNNEQFF	TRBV6-1	TRBJ2-1	.
CASNPTGRGTEAFF	TRBV6-5	TRBJ1-1	.
CASSGGELETQYF	TRBV5-6	TRBJ2-5	.
CASSLDSQGQDHYNEQFF	TRBV7-8	TRBJ2-1	.
CASSSPLGQLNTGELFF	TRBV25-1	TRBJ2-2	.
CASSHGTYYGYTF	TRBV28	TRBJ1-2	.
CASRELKGTGELFF	TRBV27	TRBJ2-2	.
CATRRQGRDPNYGYTF	TRBV24-1	TRBJ1-2	.
CASSITSGGYTGELFF	TRBV19	TRBJ2-2	.
CASSSGLAGASRGELFF	TRBV7-7	TRBJ2-2	.
CASSKVAGGRTDTQYF	TRBV19	TRBJ2-3	once
CASSRDISNQPQHF	TRBV19	TRBJ1-5	.
CASSYSGRYEQYF	TRBV6-5	TRBJ2-7	.
CASSTVKGGQSPLHF	TRBV6-5	TRBJ1-6	few
CASCTPGGARNEQFF	TRBV6-5	TRBJ2-1	.
CASSLVVGGATGNTIYF	TRBV7-6	TRBJ1-3	.
CAIRNGREDEQYF	TRBV10-3	TRBJ2-7	.
CASSYVAGSSDTQYF	TRBV6-5	TRBJ2-3	.
CASTPSGGRETQYF	TRBV5-4	TRBJ2-5	.
CASSPELVVRSYNEQFF	TRBV7-3	TRBJ2-1	.
CASSTDRGDTIYF	TRBV11-2	TRBJ1-3	once
CASSPDHREGAVPAYNEQFF	TRBV14	TRBJ2-1	.
CASGNGQPQHF	TRBV12-5	TRBJ1-5	.
CASRPEGGRTGELFF	TRBV6-6	TRBJ2-2	once
CASRGQLYSGNTIYF	TRBV2	TRBJ1-3	few
CASSRSGAVTGELFF	TRBV4-1	TRBJ2-2	.
CASSLVGQPQHF	TRBV7-9	TRBJ1-5	few
CASSPAEGDGGYTF	TRBV18	TRBJ1-2	.
CASNQPGQGYNEQFF	TRBV28	TRBJ2-1	once
CASSVSGGQYEQYF	TRBV9	TRBJ2-7	.
CASRYPGGLYGYTF	TRBV19	TRBJ1-2	.
CASSVAASGGAGGELFF	TRBV9	TRBJ2-2	.
CASSPDWLAGGPGSLDTQYF	TRBV9	TRBJ2-3	.
CASSFGTGALEQYF	TRBV5-1	TRBJ2-7	.
CASSGGEVRETQYF	TRBV2	TRBJ2-5	.
CASSPRGMNTEAFF	TRBV7-8	TRBJ1-1	.
CAISGGQAFSGNTIYF	TRBV10-3	TRBJ1-3	.
CARPKGTGNTEAFF	TRBV10-1	TRBJ1-1	.
CASSWSGMNTEAFF	TRBV19	TRBJ1-1	few
CATSEEGGAQDTQYF	TRBV24-1	TRBJ2-3	.
CASSQYFGPQVDGGYTF	TRBV3-1/TRBV3-2	TRBJ1-2	once
CSSFRLGTGGNEQFF	TRBV29-1	TRBJ2-1	.
CASRGTSGGAFETQYF	TRBV2	TRBJ2-5	.